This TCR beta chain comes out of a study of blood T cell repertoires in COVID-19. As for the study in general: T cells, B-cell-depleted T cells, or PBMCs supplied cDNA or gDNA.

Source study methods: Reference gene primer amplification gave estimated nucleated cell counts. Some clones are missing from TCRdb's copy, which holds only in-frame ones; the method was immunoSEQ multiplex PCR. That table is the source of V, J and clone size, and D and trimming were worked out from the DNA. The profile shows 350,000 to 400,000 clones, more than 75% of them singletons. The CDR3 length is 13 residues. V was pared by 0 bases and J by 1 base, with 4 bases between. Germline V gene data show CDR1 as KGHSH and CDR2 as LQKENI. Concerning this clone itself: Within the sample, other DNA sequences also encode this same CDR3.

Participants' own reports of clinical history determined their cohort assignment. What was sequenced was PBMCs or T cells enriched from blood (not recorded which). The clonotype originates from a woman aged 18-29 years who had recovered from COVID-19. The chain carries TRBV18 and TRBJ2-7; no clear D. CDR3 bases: TGTGCCAGCTCACCACCCGGGTCCTACGAGCAGTACTTC. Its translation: CASSPPGSYEQYF.